These T cell receptor beta chains were read from a single sample in a study of blood T cell repertoires in COVID-19. Repertoires were generated with immunoSEQ multiplex PCR, while TCRdb's copy carries only in-frame clones and drops some. The sample holds fewer than 350,000 clones; around 86% are singletons and the top ten take 4.5% to 6.5%. The sequencing sample was made of PBMCs or T cells enriched from blood (not recorded which). The receptors shown here come from a man in his 60s who had recovered from COVID-19. The CDR3 runs from the conserved cysteine through the conserved F or W.

cdr3_aa: CASTPRAGGPSDTQYF; v_call: TRBV7-2; j_call: TRBJ2-3
cdr3_aa: CASSLGAIEQYF; v_call: TRBV28; j_call: TRBJ2-7
cdr3_aa: CASSLDRGELFF; v_call: TRBV7-3; j_call: TRBJ2-2
cdr3_aa: CATSDWGTGTYNEQFF; v_call: TRBV24-1; j_call: TRBJ2-1
cdr3_aa: CASSLQVSGANVLTF; v_call: TRBV7-2; j_call: TRBJ2-6
cdr3_aa: CASSLTGNGAFF; v_call: TRBV12-3/TRBV12-4; j_call: TRBJ1-1
cdr3_aa: CASSTSGNTGELFF; v_call: TRBV27; j_call: TRBJ2-2
cdr3_aa: CASSLDRARETQYF; v_call: TRBV13; j_call: TRBJ2-5
cdr3_aa: CASSIGGTSGRAADTQYF; v_call: TRBV28; j_call: TRBJ2-3
cdr3_aa: CASSYNFGLAGNTGELFF; v_call: TRBV4-3; j_call: TRBJ2-2
cdr3_aa: CASSLESGEAFF; v_call: TRBV11-2; j_call: TRBJ1-1
cdr3_aa: CASSLTASGTYEQYF; v_call: TRBV5-1; j_call: TRBJ2-7
cdr3_aa: CASRKTSGKSKEQFF; v_call: TRBV6-5; j_call: TRBJ2-1
cdr3_aa: CASCGAGSSYNEQFF; v_call: TRBV11-2; j_call: TRBJ2-1
cdr3_aa: CASSLGLAGGPRGNEQFF; v_call: TRBV7-3; j_call: TRBJ2-1
cdr3_aa: CASSLVRGSYTQYF; v_call: TRBV11-2; j_call: TRBJ2-3
cdr3_aa: CASQGGGEQYF; v_call: TRBV27; j_call: TRBJ2-7
cdr3_aa: CASSLDRVSYEQYF; v_call: TRBV5-1; j_call: TRBJ2-7
cdr3_aa: CARLNRCSGNTIYF; v_call: TRBV7-3; j_call: TRBJ1-3
cdr3_aa: CASSPLRNQPQHF; v_call: TRBV18; j_call: TRBJ1-5
cdr3_aa: CASSLAVTSGSYEQYF; v_call: TRBV5-1; j_call: TRBJ2-7
cdr3_aa: CASSSGQVLSNYGYTF; v_call: TRBV5-4; j_call: TRBJ1-2
cdr3_aa: CASRGYGTYEQYF; v_call: TRBV19; j_call: TRBJ2-7
cdr3_aa: CASSLVPGGPNEQYF; v_call: TRBV5-1; j_call: TRBJ2-7
cdr3_aa: CASSIFRGGTEAFF; v_call: TRBV19; j_call: TRBJ1-1
cdr3_aa: CSATAGSEAFF; v_call: TRBV20-1; j_call: TRBJ1-1
cdr3_aa: CASNPAGTDYNSPLHF; v_call: TRBV28; j_call: TRBJ1-6
cdr3_aa: CASSRRDRVGEAFF; v_call: TRBV5-4; j_call: TRBJ1-1
cdr3_aa: CAISESIGATVRYEQYF; v_call: TRBV10-3; j_call: TRBJ2-7
cdr3_aa: CASSVWDRVIGNTIYF; v_call: TRBV19; j_call: TRBJ1-3
cdr3_aa: CASSFSGQTTDTQYF; v_call: TRBV5-1; j_call: TRBJ2-3
cdr3_aa: CSASPGLGVNSGNIQYF; v_call: TRBV20-1; j_call: TRBJ2-4
cdr3_aa: CASSYSGQGFSEQYF; v_call: TRBV6-2/TRBV6-3; j_call: TRBJ2-7
cdr3_aa: CASSESLAGWDEQFF; v_call: TRBV6-1; j_call: TRBJ2-1
cdr3_aa: CASSQQGAGYNSPLHF; v_call: TRBV9; j_call: TRBJ1-6
cdr3_aa: CATSDRADYGYTF; v_call: TRBV24-1; j_call: TRBJ1-2
cdr3_aa: CASSWGTGRSYEQYF; v_call: TRBV5-5; j_call: TRBJ2-7
cdr3_aa: CAEVIDTEAFF; v_call: TRBV11-2; j_call: TRBJ1-1
cdr3_aa: CASSWDRDYGYTF; v_call: TRBV7-2; j_call: TRBJ1-2
cdr3_aa: CASRGRDAGYNEQFF; v_call: TRBV6-1; j_call: TRBJ2-1
cdr3_aa: CASSQGQRNIQYF; v_call: TRBV4-3; j_call: TRBJ2-4
cdr3_aa: CATGTGTGGELFF; v_call: TRBV9; j_call: TRBJ2-2
cdr3_aa: CASSQSGGLTEAFF; v_call: TRBV5-4; j_call: TRBJ1-1
cdr3_aa: CASRQVAGGYEQYF; v_call: TRBV5-1; j_call: TRBJ2-7
cdr3_aa: CASSPQLAGVNEQFF; v_call: TRBV5-4; j_call: TRBJ2-1
cdr3_aa: CASSLGGALTDTQYF; v_call: TRBV9; j_call: TRBJ2-3
cdr3_aa: CATRPTGAVRGYNEQFF; v_call: TRBV15; j_call: TRBJ2-1
cdr3_aa: CACTSVNEKLFF; v_call: TRBV30; j_call: TRBJ1-4
cdr3_aa: CASSLPQGAGNTIYF; v_call: TRBV7-2; j_call: TRBJ1-3
cdr3_aa: CSAPGDTEAFF; v_call: TRBV20-1; j_call: TRBJ1-1
cdr3_aa: CASSLWWGRGIPNYGYTF; v_call: TRBV28; j_call: TRBJ1-2
cdr3_aa: CSALNGQGVETQYF; v_call: TRBV29-1; j_call: TRBJ2-5
cdr3_aa: CASSYQSSGSNEQYF; v_call: TRBV6-5; j_call: TRBJ2-7
cdr3_aa: CASREWKASGSITDTQYF; v_call: TRBV2; j_call: TRBJ2-3
cdr3_aa: CASSVGVAGGQHEQFF; v_call: TRBV9; j_call: TRBJ2-1
cdr3_aa: CASSPQSGENTEAFF; v_call: TRBV18; j_call: TRBJ1-1
cdr3_aa: CASSRAGSKTEAFF; v_call: TRBV28; j_call: TRBJ1-1
cdr3_aa: CASSQDRQAGLREQYF; v_call: TRBV4-1; j_call: TRBJ2-7
cdr3_aa: CASSPGLASEQYF; v_call: TRBV18; j_call: TRBJ2-7